The clone carrying this T cell receptor beta chain has only one observation. Its target is unknown. The data were produced by immunoSEQ multiplex PCR, yet TCRdb's version contains in-frame clones alone and is incomplete. The sample includes about 180,000 clones, over 85% of them seen just once. This entry comes from a study of T cell responses to AZD1222 COVID-19 vaccine. Study results and limitations: There were repertoire samples only from the period after the peak T cell response. Most donors were white British, females outnumbered males, and clonal diversity was possibly underestimated. Mapped onto spike, vaccine-associated CD4 TCRs spanned it and were dominant at 160-218 and 743-854.

This TCR was recovered from an adult who received the MenACWY meningococcal vaccine as a control. The material sequenced was peripheral blood, taken 28 days after the second dose of the MenACWY control vaccine.

The CDR3 nucleotides read TGCAGCGGCAGATACCCGGGACAGGGGCCGGATACGCAGTATTTT. Translated: CSGRYPGQGPDTQYF. The chain links TRBV29-1 to TRBJ2-3; 10 nucleotides line up with TRBD1. V gave up 7 bases and J gave up 6 bases; unmatched junction bases: 13. Per the germline V gene, CDR1 is SQVTM and CDR2 is ANQGSEA. There are 15 residues in the CDR3.